This T cell receptor beta chain was documented in a study of T cell changes during pregnancy in multiple sclerosis. Method: immunoSEQ multiplex PCR; TCRdb's copy keeps in-frame clones and lacks some. The data show about 75,000 clones, with about 90% seen just once and around 0.9% held by the top ten. CDR3 length: 18 residues. The junction had 5 bases not matched to a gene; V was cut back by 0 bases and J by 0 bases. Germline CDR1 reads SGHVS; CDR2 reads FQNEAQ. The receptor's source is a female donor in good health, enrolled as a control in a pregnancy study. V and J are TRBV7-8 and TRBJ2-2; TRBD2 matches 9 bases. Sample: peripheral blood, taken in the first trimester of pregnancy. CDR3 coding DNA: TGTGCCAGCAGCTTAGCAGAGGCGGGAGGGCCGAACACCGGGGAGCTGTTTTTT. It is translated as CASSLAEAGGPNTGELFF.